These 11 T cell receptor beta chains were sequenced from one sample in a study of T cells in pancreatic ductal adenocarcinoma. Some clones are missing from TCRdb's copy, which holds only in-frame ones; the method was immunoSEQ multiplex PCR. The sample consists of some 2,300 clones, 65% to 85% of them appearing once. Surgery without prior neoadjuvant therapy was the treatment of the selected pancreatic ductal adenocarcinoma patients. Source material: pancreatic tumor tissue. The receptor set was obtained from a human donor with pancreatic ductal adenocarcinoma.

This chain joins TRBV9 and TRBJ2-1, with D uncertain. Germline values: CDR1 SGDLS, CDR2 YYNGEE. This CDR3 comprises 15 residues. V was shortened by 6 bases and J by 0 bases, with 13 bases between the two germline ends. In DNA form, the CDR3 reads TGTGCCAGCACCGTCGGTTTGAGCTCCTACAATGAGCAGTTCTTC. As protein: CASTVGLSSYNEQFF.

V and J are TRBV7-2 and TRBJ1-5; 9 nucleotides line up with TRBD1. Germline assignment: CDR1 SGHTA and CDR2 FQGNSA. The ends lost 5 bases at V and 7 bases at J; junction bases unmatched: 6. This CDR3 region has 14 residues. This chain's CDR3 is CASSQSQGAQPQHF. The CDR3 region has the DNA TGTGCCAGCAGCCAATCACAGGGGGCACAGCCCCAGCATTTT.

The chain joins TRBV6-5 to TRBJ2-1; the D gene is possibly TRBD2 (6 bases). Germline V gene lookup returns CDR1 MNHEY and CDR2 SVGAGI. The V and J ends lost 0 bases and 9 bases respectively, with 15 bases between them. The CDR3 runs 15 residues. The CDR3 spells CASSYSPEGSSEQFF. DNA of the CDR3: TGTGCCAGCAGTTACTCCCCGGAGGGGTCGAGTGAGCAGTTCTTC.

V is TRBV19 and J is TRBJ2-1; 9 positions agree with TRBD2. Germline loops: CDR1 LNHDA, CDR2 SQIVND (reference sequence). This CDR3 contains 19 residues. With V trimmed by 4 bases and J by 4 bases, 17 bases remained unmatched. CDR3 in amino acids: CASSRGGVSGSFFYNEQFF. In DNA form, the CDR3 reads TGTGCCAGTAGTAGGGGGGGGGTTAGCGGGAGTTTCTTTTACAATGAGCAGTTCTTC.

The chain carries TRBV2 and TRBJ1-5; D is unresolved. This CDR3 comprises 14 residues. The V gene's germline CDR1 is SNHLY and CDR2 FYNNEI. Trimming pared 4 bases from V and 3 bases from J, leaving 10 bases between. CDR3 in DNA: TGTGCCAGCAGTGCGGAGTCAGTCAATCAGCCCCAGCATTTT. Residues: CASSAESVNQPQHF.

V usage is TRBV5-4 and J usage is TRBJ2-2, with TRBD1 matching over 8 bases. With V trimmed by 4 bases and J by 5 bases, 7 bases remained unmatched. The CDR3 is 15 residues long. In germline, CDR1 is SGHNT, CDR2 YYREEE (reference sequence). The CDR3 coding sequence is TGTGCCAGCAGCCGAAAACAGGGGGATACCGGGGAGCTGTTTTTT. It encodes CASSRKQGDTGELFF.

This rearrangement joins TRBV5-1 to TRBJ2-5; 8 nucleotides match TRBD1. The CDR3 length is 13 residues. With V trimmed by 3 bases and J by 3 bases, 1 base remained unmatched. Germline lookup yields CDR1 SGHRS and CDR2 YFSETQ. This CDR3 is CASSSTGEETQYF. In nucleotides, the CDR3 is TGCGCCAGCAGCTCGACAGGGGAAGAGACCCAGTACTTC.

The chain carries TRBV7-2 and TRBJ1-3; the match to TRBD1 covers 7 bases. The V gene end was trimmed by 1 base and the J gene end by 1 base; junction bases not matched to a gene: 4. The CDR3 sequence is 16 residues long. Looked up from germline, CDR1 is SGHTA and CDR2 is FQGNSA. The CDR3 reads CASSLDRGRSGNTIYF. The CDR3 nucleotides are TGTGCCAGCAGCTTAGATAGGGGGCGATCTGGAAACACCATATATTTT.

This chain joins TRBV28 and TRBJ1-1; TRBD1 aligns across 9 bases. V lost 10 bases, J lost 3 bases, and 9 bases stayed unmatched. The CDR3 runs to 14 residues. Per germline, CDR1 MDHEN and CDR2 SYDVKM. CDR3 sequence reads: CAIKGQGSYTEAFF. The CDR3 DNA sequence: TGTGCCATAAAGGGACAGGGTTCATACACTGAAGCTTTCTTT.

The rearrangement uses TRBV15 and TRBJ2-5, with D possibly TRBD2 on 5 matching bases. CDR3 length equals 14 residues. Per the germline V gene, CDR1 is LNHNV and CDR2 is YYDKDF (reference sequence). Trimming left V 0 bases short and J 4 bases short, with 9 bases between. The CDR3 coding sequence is TGTGCCACCAGCAGAGATCGGGGTTTAGAGACCCAGTACTTC. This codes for CATSRDRGLETQYF. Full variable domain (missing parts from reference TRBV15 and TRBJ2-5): DAMVIQNPRYQVTQFGKPVTLSCSQTLNHNVMYWYQQKSSQAPKLLFHYYDKDFNNEADTPDNFQSRRPNTSFCFLDIRSPGLGDTAMYLCATSRDRGLETQYFGPGTRLLVL.

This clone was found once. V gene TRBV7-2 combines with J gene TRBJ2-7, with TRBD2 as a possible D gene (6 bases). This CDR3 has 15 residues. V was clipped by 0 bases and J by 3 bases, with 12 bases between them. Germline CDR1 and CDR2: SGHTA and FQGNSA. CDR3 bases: TGTGCCAGCAGCTTAGCTAGCGGTTATAACTACGAGCAGTACTTC. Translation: CASSLASGYNYEQYF.